This T cell receptor (beta chain) was recorded in a study of cytomegalovirus exposure and HLA in healthy donors. Study background: Earlier results showed some 120 million unique TCR beta sequences derived from around 170 million T cells.

The PCR had 60 Vbeta and 13 Jbeta primers. Sequenced by immunoSEQ multiplex PCR; TCRdb stores in-frame clones only, minus some. Of about 100,000 clones listed, more than 65% were seen once; the top ten hold less than 5%. As regards this clone: The target antigen is unknown.

Whole-study findings and limits: Later analysis showed most CMV-associated TCR beta chains appearing HLA-restricted. Most TCRs appeared rarely, but some public TCRs recurred in many donors.

Per the germline V gene, CDR1 is SNHLY and CDR2 is FYNNEI. V was shortened by 1 base and J by 5 bases, with 12 bases between the two germline ends. The CDR3 covers 15 residues. The rearrangement joins TRBV2 to TRBJ2-1, with TRBD1 as a possible D gene (5 bases). The TCR sequence derives from a woman aged 18-29 years in good health and CMV-seropositive. The sequenced material came from PBMCs. This CDR3 reads CASSEVEMDNNEQFF. The CDR3 DNA reads as TGTGCCAGCAGTGAAGTGGAGATGGACAACAATGAGCAGTTCTTC.